The clone carrying this T cell receptor beta chain was seen only once. The data belong to a study of prognosis after radiotherapy for stage I lung cancer. The CDR3 totals 16 residues. V was shortened by 4 bases and J by 0 bases, with 14 bases between the two germline ends. Germline assignment: CDR1 MNHEY and CDR2 SVGAGI. Genomic DNA was subjected to two-round multiplex PCR for amplification of TCR beta CDR3. TRBV and TRBJ genes each had their own specific primers in first-round PCR. TCRdb re-called the multiplex PCR reads through MiXCR, storing one row per CDR3 protein. Among 26,000 or so distinct CDR3 sequences listed, around 30% were seen once.

The sequence came from a donor aged 50 or older with non-small cell lung cancer. The chain employs TRBV6-5 and TRBJ2-3, with D unresolved. The sample was PBMCs, taken before or after stereotactic body radiation therapy (not recorded which). CDR3 residues: CASSWSLTSSTDTQYF. DNA for the CDR3: TGTGCCAGCAGTTGGTCCTTGACTTCTAGCACAGATACGCAGTATTTT.